A single sample is the source of the 2 T cell receptor beta chains below, sequenced in a study of T cells of healthy individuals. Each CDR3 protein gets one entry after TCRdb re-called the 5' RACE reads with MiXCR. The repertoire consists of more than 85,000 distinct CDR3 sequences, with approximately 16% occurring once and the leading ten covering over 5%. Receptor source: a human donor in good health.

A note on this clonotype: At one end, the junction sequence differs from germline, possibly due to a read error. This chain links TRBV4-1 with TRBJ2-5; D possibly matches TRBD1 or TRBD2 (6 bases each). Per the germline V gene, CDR1 is MGHRA and CDR2 is YSYEKL. This CDR3 comprises 16 residues. CDR3 loop: CASSQEVRGAQETQYF. In DNA form, the CDR3 reads TGCGCCAGCAGCCAAGAGGTTAGGGGGGCCCAAGAGACCCAGTACTTT.

The J gene is TRBJ2-4, the V gene TRBV4-1; D gene uncertain. The germline V gene has CDR1 MGHRA and CDR2 YSYEKL. This CDR3 is built from 18 residues. Trimming took off 0 bases at V and 0 bases at J, with 15 bases between the two ends. DNA of the CDR3: TGCGCCAGCAGCCAAGACGCCCGGCCCATCCTAGCCAAAAACATTCAGTACTTC. Protein sequence: CASSQDARPILAKNIQYF.